This TCR beta chain came from a study of vaccination and CD4 T cells after COVID-19. The Oncomine TCR Beta short-read assay was what sequenced the DNA obtained from cultured CD4+ T cells. MiXCR was run by TCRdb on the PCR reads, yielding one entry per CDR3 protein. The sample records about 15,000 distinct CDR3 sequences, roughly 50% being singletons. The CDR3 extends over 17 amino acids. V lost 3 bases, J lost 2 bases, and 9 bases stayed unmatched. Germline V gene data show CDR1 as MNHEY and CDR2 as SVGEGT. The sample's treatment: roughly ten-day PBMC culture with coronavirus spike peptide pools or control peptides (ViraFEST assay). Regarding this clonotype: No antigen is known for it.

The gene calls are TRBV6-2 or TRBV6-3 and TRBJ2-3, with TRBD2 matching over 9 bases. Specimen: CD4+ T cells from blood, cultured in vitro. The source is a human donor who had recovered from COVID-19. The CDR3 nucleotides are TGTGCCAGCAGTTATAGTAGTAGGACTAGCGACACAGATACGCAGTATTTT. Protein product: CASSYSSRTSDTDTQYF.